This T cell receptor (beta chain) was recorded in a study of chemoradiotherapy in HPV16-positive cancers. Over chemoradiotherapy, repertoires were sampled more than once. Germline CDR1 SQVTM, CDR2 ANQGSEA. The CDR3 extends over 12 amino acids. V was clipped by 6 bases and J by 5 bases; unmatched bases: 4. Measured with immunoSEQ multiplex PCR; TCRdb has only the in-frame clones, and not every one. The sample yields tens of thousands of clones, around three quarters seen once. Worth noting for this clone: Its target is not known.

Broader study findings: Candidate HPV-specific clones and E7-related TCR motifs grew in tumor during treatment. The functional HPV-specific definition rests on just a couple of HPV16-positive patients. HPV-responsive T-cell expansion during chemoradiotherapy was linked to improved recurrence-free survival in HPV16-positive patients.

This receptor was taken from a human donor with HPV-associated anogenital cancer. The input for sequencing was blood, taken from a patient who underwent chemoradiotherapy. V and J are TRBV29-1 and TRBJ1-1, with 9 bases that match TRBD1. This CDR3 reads CSVRQGGTEAFF. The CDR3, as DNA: TGCAGCGTCCGACAGGGGGGAACTGAAGCTTTCTTT.